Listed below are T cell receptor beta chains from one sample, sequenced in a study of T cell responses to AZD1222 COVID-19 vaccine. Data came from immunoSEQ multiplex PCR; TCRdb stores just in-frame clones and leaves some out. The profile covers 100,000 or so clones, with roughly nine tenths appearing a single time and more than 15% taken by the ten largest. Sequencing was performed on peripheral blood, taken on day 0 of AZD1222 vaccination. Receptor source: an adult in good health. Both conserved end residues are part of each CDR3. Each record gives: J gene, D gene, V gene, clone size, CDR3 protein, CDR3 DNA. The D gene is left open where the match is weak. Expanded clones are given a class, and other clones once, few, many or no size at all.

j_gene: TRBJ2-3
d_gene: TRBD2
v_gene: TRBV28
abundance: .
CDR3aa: CASRASGEGTDTQYF
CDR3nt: TGTGCCAGCAGGGCTAGCGGGGAGGGGACAGATACGCAGTATTTT

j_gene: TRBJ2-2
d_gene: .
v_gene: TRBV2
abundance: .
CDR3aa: CASSEGRTGELFF
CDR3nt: TGTGCCAGCAGTGAGGGCAGAACCGGGGAGCTGTTTTTT

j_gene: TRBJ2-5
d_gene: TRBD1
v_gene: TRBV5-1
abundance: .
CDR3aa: CASSGQGAGETQYF
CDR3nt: TGCGCCAGCAGTGGACAGGGGGCCGGGGAGACCCAGTACTTC

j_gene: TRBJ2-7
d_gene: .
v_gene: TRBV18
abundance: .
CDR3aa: CASSSGTNEQYF
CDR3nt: TGTGCCAGCTCGTCCGGGACAAACGAGCAGTACTTC

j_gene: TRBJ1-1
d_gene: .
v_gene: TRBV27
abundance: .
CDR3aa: CASSRGRNTEAFF
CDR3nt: TGTGCCAGCAGTAGGGGTCGGAACACTGAAGCTTTCTTT

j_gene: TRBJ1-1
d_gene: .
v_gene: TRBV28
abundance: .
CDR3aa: CASSPPIPQGNTEAFF
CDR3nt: TGTGCCAGCAGTCCCCCGATACCTCAGGGGAACACTGAAGCTTTCTTT

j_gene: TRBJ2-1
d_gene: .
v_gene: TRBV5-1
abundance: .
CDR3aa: CASSLPEDEGYNEQFF
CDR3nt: TGCGCCAGCAGCTTGCCGGAGGACGAGGGGTACAATGAGCAGTTCTTC

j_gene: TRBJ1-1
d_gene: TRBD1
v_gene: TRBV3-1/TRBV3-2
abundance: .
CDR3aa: CASSQRQGWGTEAFF
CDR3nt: TGTGCCAGCAGCCAGAGACAGGGGTGGGGCACTGAAGCTTTCTTT

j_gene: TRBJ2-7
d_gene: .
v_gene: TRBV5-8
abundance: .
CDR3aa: CASSLSRGPYEQYF
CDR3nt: TGTGCCAGCAGCTTGAGCCGGGGCCCCTACGAGCAGTACTTC

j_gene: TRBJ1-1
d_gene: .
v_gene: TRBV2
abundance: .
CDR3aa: CASSEMAQKEAFF
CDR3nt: TGTGCCAGCAGTGAAATGGCGCAGAAAGAAGCTTTCTTT

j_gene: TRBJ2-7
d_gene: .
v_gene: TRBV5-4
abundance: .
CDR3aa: CASSLERLSYEQYF
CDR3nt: TGTGCCAGCAGCTTGGAGCGGTTGTCCTACGAGCAGTACTTC

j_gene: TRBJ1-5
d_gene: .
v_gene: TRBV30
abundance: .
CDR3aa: CAWSRGMSNQPQHF
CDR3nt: TGTGCCTGGAGTAGGGGTATGAGCAATCAGCCCCAGCATTTT

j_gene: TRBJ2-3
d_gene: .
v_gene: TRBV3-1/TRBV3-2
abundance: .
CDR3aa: CASSQPSDRTDTQYF
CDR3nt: TGTGCCAGCAGCCAACCTAGCGACCGCACAGATACGCAGTATTTT

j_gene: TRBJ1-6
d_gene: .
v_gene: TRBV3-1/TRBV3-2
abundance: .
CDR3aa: CASSQEGTPLHF
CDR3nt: TGTGCCAGCAGCCAAGAAGGAACACCCCTCCACTTT

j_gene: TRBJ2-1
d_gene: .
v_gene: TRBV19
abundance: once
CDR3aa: CASSIRTRRDNEQFF
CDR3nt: TGTGCCAGTAGTATTAGGACTCGACGCGACAATGAGCAGTTCTTC

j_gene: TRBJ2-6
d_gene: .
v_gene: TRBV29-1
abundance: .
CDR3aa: CSVVTGANVLTF
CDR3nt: TGCAGCGTTGTAACAGGGGCCAACGTCCTGACTTTC

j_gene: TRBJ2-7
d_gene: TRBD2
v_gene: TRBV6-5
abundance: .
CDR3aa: CASSDGGTSGWYF
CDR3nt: TGTGCCAGCAGCGACGGTGGGACTAGCGGTTGGTACTTC

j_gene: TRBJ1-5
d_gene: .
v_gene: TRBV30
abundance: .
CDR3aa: CAWSAGSSNQPQHF
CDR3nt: TGTGCCTGGAGTGCAGGTTCTAGCAATCAGCCCCAGCATTTT

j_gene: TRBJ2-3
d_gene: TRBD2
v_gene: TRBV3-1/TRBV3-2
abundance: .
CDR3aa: CASSLIFLTSGSRDTQYF
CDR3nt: TGTGCCAGCAGCCTAATCTTCTTGACTAGCGGGAGTAGAGATACGCAGTATTTT

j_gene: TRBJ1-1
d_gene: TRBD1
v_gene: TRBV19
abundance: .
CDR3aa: CASRTGTGRRSTEAFF
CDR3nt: TGTGCCAGTAGAACCGGGACAGGGAGGCGGAGCACTGAAGCTTTCTTT

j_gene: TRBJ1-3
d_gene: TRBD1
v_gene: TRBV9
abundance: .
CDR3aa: CASSVRTGQRSGNTIYF
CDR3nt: TGTGCCAGCAGCGTACGAACGGGACAGAGATCTGGAAACACCATATATTTT

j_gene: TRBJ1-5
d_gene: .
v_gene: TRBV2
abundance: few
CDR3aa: CASSVKEGAGQPQHF
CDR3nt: TGTGCCAGCAGTGTCAAGGAGGGCGCGGGTCAGCCCCAGCATTTT

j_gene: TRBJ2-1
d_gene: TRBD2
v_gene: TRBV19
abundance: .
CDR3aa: CASSEWGLAGLDNEQFF
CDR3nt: TGTGCCAGTAGTGAATGGGGACTAGCGGGACTGGACAATGAGCAGTTCTTC

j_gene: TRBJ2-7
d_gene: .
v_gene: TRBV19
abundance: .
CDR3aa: CASSKTGTPGPYEQYF
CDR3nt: TGTGCCAGTAGTAAGACCGGGACCCCAGGGCCCTACGAGCAGTACTTC

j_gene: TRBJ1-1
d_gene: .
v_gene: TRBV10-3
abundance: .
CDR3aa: CAISRGMNTEAFF
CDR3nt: TGTGCCATCAGCAGGGGAATGAACACTGAAGCTTTCTTT

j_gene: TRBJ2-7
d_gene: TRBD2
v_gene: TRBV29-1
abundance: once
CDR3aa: CSVVSGSEQYF
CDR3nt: TGCAGCGTTGTTAGCGGGAGCGAGCAGTACTTC

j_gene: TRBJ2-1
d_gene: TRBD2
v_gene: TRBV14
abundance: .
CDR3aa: CASSPGREYEQFF
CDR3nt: TGTGCCAGCAGCCCGGGGCGGGAGTATGAGCAGTTCTTC

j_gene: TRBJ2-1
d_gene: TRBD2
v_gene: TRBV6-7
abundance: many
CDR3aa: CASSTTSGRGDNEQFF
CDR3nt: TGTGCCAGCAGTACCACTAGCGGGAGGGGGGACAATGAGCAGTTCTTC

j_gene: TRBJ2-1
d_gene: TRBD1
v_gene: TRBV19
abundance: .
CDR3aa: CASNPGDRVYNEQFF
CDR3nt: TGTGCCAGTAACCCGGGGGACAGGGTGTACAATGAGCAGTTCTTC

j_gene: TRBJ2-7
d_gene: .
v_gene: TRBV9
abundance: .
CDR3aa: CASSTGVPPYEQYF
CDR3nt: TGTGCCAGCAGTACCGGGGTACCTCCCTACGAGCAGTACTTC

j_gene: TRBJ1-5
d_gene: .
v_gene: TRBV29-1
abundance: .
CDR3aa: CSVGGTQRQPQHF
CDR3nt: TGCAGCGTTGGGGGGACACAACGTCAGCCCCAGCATTTT